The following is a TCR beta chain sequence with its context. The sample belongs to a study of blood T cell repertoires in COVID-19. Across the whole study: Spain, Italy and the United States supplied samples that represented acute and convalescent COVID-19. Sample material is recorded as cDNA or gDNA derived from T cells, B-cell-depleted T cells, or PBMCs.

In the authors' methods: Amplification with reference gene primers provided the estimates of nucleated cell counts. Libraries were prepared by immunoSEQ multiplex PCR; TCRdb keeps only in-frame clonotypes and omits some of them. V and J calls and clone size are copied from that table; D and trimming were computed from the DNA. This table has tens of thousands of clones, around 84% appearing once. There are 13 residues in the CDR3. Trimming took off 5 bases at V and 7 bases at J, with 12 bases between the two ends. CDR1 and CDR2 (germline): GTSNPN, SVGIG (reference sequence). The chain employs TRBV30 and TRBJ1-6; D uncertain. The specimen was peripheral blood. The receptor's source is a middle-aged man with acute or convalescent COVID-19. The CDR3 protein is CAWGSLENSPLHF. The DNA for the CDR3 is TGTGCCTGGGGGTCCCTGGAGAATTCACCCCTCCACTTT.